The 29 T cell receptor beta chains presented below share a single source sample, sequenced in a study of blood T cell repertoires in COVID-19. Repertoires were generated with immunoSEQ multiplex PCR, while TCRdb's copy carries only in-frame clones and drops some. The data show around 63,000 clones, with 65% to 85% seen just once and about 5.5% held by the top ten. The source material was peripheral blood. The receptors were gathered from a woman between 65 and 79 years old with acute or convalescent COVID-19.

This chain joins TRBV5-1 and TRBJ2-2, with 7 bases lining up with TRBD1. The CDR3 sequence is 15 residues long. V trimming: 4 bases; J trimming: 4 bases; junction bases outside the gene matches: 7. From germline, CDR1 is SGHRS and CDR2 YFSETQ. The DNA for the CDR3 is TGCGCCAGCAGCGCCCGGGACAGAGCCACCGGGGAGCTGTTTTTT. Translation: CASSARDRATGELFF.

V is TRBV5-1 and J is TRBJ1-1; 7 bases are a match to TRBD1. From germline, CDR1 is SGHRS and CDR2 YFSETQ. With 5 bases clipped from V and 11 bases from J, the junction kept 12 bases outside the gene matches. The CDR3 contains 13 residues. This CDR3 reads CASSTGTVDLAFF. DNA for the CDR3: TGCGCCAGCAGTACCGGGACAGTGGATCTGGCTTTCTTT.

The chain uses TRBV12-1 and TRBJ2-3; TRBD1, as called in the table, went unchecked against the DNA. TRBV12-1 is tagged as a pseudogene. The CDR3 length is 17 residues. CDR3 loop: CASSNCDRGPKQDTQYF. The CDR3 coding sequence is TGTGCCAGCAGCAACTGTGACAGGGGCCCGAAACAGGATACGCAGTATTTT.

This rearrangement joins TRBV2 to TRBJ2-2, with 13 nucleotides matching TRBD2. Trimming took 6 bases from V and 7 from J; bases not matched to a gene: 5. The CDR3 consists of 15 residues. CDR1 and CDR2 (germline): SNHLY, FYNNEI. This chain's CDR3 is CASRELAGGSGELFF. The CDR3 bases are TGTGCCAGCAGAGAACTAGCGGGGGGGAGCGGGGAGCTGTTTTTT.

The chain joins TRBV2 to TRBJ2-1, with no clear D. The CDR3 length is 11 residues. The germline gives CDR1 SNHLY, CDR2 FYNNEI. V gave up 4 bases and J gave up 6 bases, with 4 bases separating them. CDR3 amino acids: CASSVINEQFF. The CDR3, as DNA: TGTGCCAGCAGTGTTATCAATGAGCAGTTCTTC.

The chain has TRBV3-1 (or the pseudogene TRBV3-2) and TRBJ2-2, with 7 nucleotides matching TRBD1. CDR1 is LGHDT, CDR2 YNNKEL, per germline (reference sequence). This CDR3 has 14 amino acids. Germline trimming cut 0 bases from V and 10 bases from J; bases unmatched to any gene: 5. The CDR3 bases are TGTGCCAGCAGCCAAGATCTGGACAGGAAGGAGCTGTTTTTT. Its translation: CASSQDLDRKELFF.

This clone showed up just once. The J gene is TRBJ1-5, the V gene TRBV6-5; the D is unclear. V shed 4 bases and J shed 4 bases, with 5 bases lying between them. CDR1 and CDR2 (germline): MNHEY, SVGAGI. The CDR3 loop spans 12 amino acids. The CDR3: CASSSFNQPQHF. DNA for the CDR3: TGTGCCAGCAGTTCCTTTAATCAGCCCCAGCATTTT.

V and J are TRBV4-3 and TRBJ2-1; 7 nucleotides align to TRBD2. V lost 1 base, J lost 0 bases, and 3 bases stayed unmatched. CDR1 and CDR2 (germline): LGHNA, YSLEER. This CDR3 is 16 amino acids long. The CDR3 DNA reads as TGCGCCAGCAGCCAAGGGGGCGGGGGCTCCTACAATGAGCAGTTCTTC. Encoded protein: CASSQGGGGSYNEQFF.

The chain employs TRBV4-1 and TRBJ1-2; 10 positions agree with TRBD1. In germline, CDR1 is MGHRA, CDR2 YSYEKL. The CDR3 is made up of 15 amino acids. V lost 1 base and J lost 7; bases outside the gene matches: 6. CDR3 bases: TGCGCCAGCAGCCAAGCGGGACAGGGGAGGCCTGGCTACACCTTC. This gives the protein CASSQAGQGRPGYTF.

This clone was picked up one time. The chain links TRBV12-3 or TRBV12-4 to TRBJ1-2, with D uncertain. This CDR3 is built from 12 residues. Trimming took off 3 bases at V and 6 bases at J, with 8 bases between the two ends. CDR3 in DNA: TGTGCCAGCAGTTTGTCGGGGAATGGCTACACCTTC. It translates to CASSLSGNGYTF.

This chain uses TRBV5-1 with TRBJ1-4; perhaps TRBD1 as D (6 bases). The germline gives CDR1 SGHRS, CDR2 YFSETQ. This CDR3 is built from 17 residues. Trimming removed 3 bases at V and 2 bases at J, with 17 bases between. The CDR3: CASSYQPQGITNEKLFF. The DNA for the CDR3 is TGCGCCAGCAGCTACCAACCGCAGGGGATCACTAATGAAAAACTGTTTTTT.

The rearrangement joins TRBV6-5 to TRBJ2-5; a possible D gene is TRBD2 (6 bases). There are 14 residues in the CDR3. V gave up 4 bases and J gave up 7 bases, with 16 bases separating them. CDR1 MNHEY and CDR2 SVGAGI come from the germline V gene. In DNA form, the CDR3 reads TGTGCCAGCAGTTCTACGGACTATATGGGGACCCAGTACTTC. This codes for CASSSTDYMGTQYF.

Here the CDR3 DNA reads TGTGCCAGCAAAAGAGGAGGAAAGGAAGAAAAACTGTTTTTT. It translates to CASKRGGKEEKLFF. This chain uses TRBV5-4 with TRBJ1-4; D is uncertain. CDR1 and CDR2 from the germline V gene are SGHNT and YYREEE (reference sequence). The ends were cut back, 6 bases at V and 8 bases at J, with 17 bases in the middle. The CDR3 has 14 amino acids.

The chain employs TRBV10-3 and TRBJ2-5; 7 nucleotides agree with TRBD1. The CDR3 runs 14 residues. The V gene end was trimmed by 11 bases and the J gene end by 0 bases; junction bases not matched to a gene: 9. From germline, CDR1 is ENHRY and CDR2 SYGVKD. The CDR3 nucleotides read TGTGCCTCCCGAGGGGGCTCGTACCAAGAGACCCAGTACTTC. Its translation is CASRGGSYQETQYF.

This chain connects TRBV7-9 to TRBJ2-1; the match to TRBD2 covers 12 bases. Losses at the gene ends were 6 bases for V and 3 bases for J; bases not matched to a gene: 6. In germline, CDR1 is SEHNR, CDR2 FQNEAQ (reference sequence). The CDR3 runs to 16 residues. Here the CDR3 reads CASRSSGGALYNEQFF. The DNA of the CDR3 is TGTGCCAGCAGATCTAGCGGGGGGGCTCTCTACAATGAGCAGTTCTTC.

The J gene is TRBJ2-5, the V gene TRBV7-3; 8 bases fit TRBD2. V shed 2 bases, J shed 4 bases, and the junction held 6 bases outside the gene matches. There are 15 residues in the CDR3. The germline V gene encodes CDR1 SGHTA and CDR2 FQGTGA. The DNA for the CDR3 is TGTGCCAGCAGCTTATCGGGGGGGCCCAGAGAGACCCAGTACTTC. Translated, it gives CASSLSGGPRETQYF.

The chain uses TRBV4-2 and TRBJ2-6; D ambiguous. V lost 0 bases, J lost 2 bases, and 11 bases lay in between. The CDR3 runs 17 residues. CDR1 and CDR2 from the germline V gene are LGHNA and YNFKEQ. The CDR3 DNA reads as TGTGCCAGCAGCCAAGATTGGGCCCAGGCTGGGGCCAACGTCCTGACTTTC. Amino acids: CASSQDWAQAGANVLTF.

The gene calls are TRBV30 and TRBJ1-2; the D is unclear. There are 11 residues in the CDR3. Germline V gives CDR1 GTSNPN, CDR2 SVGIG (reference sequence). The CDR3 spells CAYSLYYGYTF. The CDR3 bases are TGTGCATACTCACTATACTATGGCTACACCTTC.

The genes are TRBV12-3 or TRBV12-4 and TRBJ2-7, with a tentative D call TRBD1 (5 bases). The V gene lost 5 bases and the J gene lost 4 bases, with 9 bases spanning the gap. The CDR3 spans 12 residues. The CDR3 spells CASSETEYEQYF. The CDR3 DNA sequence: TGTGCCAGCAGTGAGACAGAATACGAGCAGTACTTC.

V and J are TRBV5-1 and TRBJ2-1; TRBD2 might be the D (5 bases). This CDR3 region has 15 residues. Per germline, CDR1 SGHRS and CDR2 YFSETQ. V gave up 2 bases and J gave up 10 bases, with 19 bases separating them. The CDR3 spells CASSLGLKPPSEQFF. The CDR3 nucleotides read TGCGCCAGCAGCTTAGGACTTAAACCACCAAGCGAGCAGTTCTTC.

The chain joins TRBV19 to TRBJ2-5; TRBD2 matches 9 bases. CDR3 size: 14 residues. Germline values: CDR1 LNHDA, CDR2 SQIVND (reference sequence). Trimming at V came to 8 bases and at J to 2 bases, leaving 6 bases not matched to a gene. The CDR3 bases are TGTGCCAGTGCGACTAGCGGAGGTCAAGAGACCCAGTACTTC. Translating it yields CASATSGGQETQYF.

The count of this clone is one. V is TRBV4-1 and J is TRBJ1-1; D unclear. The CDR3 contains 15 residues. V was trimmed by 1 base and J by 5 bases, leaving 14 bases between them. CDR1 is MGHRA and CDR2 is YSYEKL in the germline V gene. This CDR3 is CASSQVGSWLTEAFF. The CDR3 nucleotides are TGCGCCAGCAGCCAAGTGGGGAGTTGGTTAACTGAAGCTTTCTTT.

The chain links TRBV29-1 to TRBJ2-3; D remains unclear. In germline, CDR1 is SQVTM, CDR2 ANQGSEA. Trimming left V 3 bases short and J 4 bases short, with 8 bases between. This CDR3 region has 12 residues. The CDR3 bases are TGCAGCGTTGAGATCGCGGCAGATACGCAGTATTTT. Residues: CSVEIAADTQYF.

This clone was observed once. The chain combines TRBV9 with TRBJ2-1; 8 bases are a match to TRBD2. CDR3 length equals 16 residues. After removal of 4 bases from V and 7 bases from J, the junction contained 13 bases not matched to a gene. Germline lookup yields CDR1 SGDLS and CDR2 YYNGEE. The CDR3 loop is CASSPLSGGAPNEQFF. The CDR3, as DNA: TGTGCCAGCAGCCCCTTATCCGGGGGGGCCCCAAATGAGCAGTTCTTC.

The V and J genes are TRBV11-2 and TRBJ1-2, with D perhaps TRBD1 (6 bases). The CDR3 is made up of 15 amino acids. Germline assignment: CDR1 SGHAT and CDR2 FQNNGV. V lost 6 bases to trimming and J lost 4 bases, with 18 bases between them. The CDR3 DNA follows: TGTGCCAGCAGACCCTCGGGGGGCGATGGCTATGGCTACACCTTC. This translates into CASRPSGGDGYGYTF.

The genes are TRBV5-6 and TRBJ1-1; 9 nucleotides align to TRBD1. The CDR3 has 16 residues. Per germline, CDR1 SGHDT and CDR2 YYEEEE. With V trimmed by 4 bases and J by 3 bases, 10 bases remained unmatched. CDR3: CASSPDTGGDYTEAFF. CDR3 bases: TGTGCCAGCAGCCCAGATACAGGGGGCGATTACACTGAAGCTTTCTTT.

This clone was picked up one time. The rearrangement uses TRBV6-5 and TRBJ1-1, with a possible D match to TRBD1 (5 bases). Trimming stripped 5 bases from V and 1 base from J, with 14 bases between. Per the germline V gene, CDR1 is MNHEY and CDR2 is SVGAGI. The CDR3 covers 15 residues. The CDR3 sequence is CASSTRWGGNTEAFF. The CDR3 bases are TGTGCCAGCAGTACCCGGTGGGGGGGGAACACTGAAGCTTTCTTT.

V usage is TRBV6-5 and J usage is TRBJ2-1; D might be TRBD2 (6 bases). Between the trimmed V and J ends, which lost 2 bases and 10 bases, there was a span of 9 bases. Germline CDR1 is MNHEY and CDR2 is SVGAGI. The CDR3 runs to 12 residues. The CDR3 loop reads CASSYRRGEQFF. The DNA for the CDR3 is TGTGCCAGCAGTTACCGTCGGGGGGAGCAGTTCTTC.

The rearrangement uses TRBV19 and TRBJ1-5; 8 positions match TRBD1. In germline, CDR1 is LNHDA, CDR2 SQIVND (reference sequence). The CDR3 loop spans 13 amino acids. Unmatched junction bases numbered 1, after V lost 4 bases and J lost 5 bases. The CDR3 region is CASSTQGDQPQHF. The DNA of the CDR3 is TGTGCCAGTAGTACACAGGGGGATCAGCCCCAGCATTTT.